This entry lists 6 T cell receptor beta chains sequenced from one sample in a study of OX40 agonist ivuxolimab in advanced cancers. Method: immunoSEQ multiplex PCR; TCRdb's copy keeps in-frame clones and lacks some. Among roughly 81,000 clones listed, approximately 85% were seen once. Here the sequenced sample was CD4+ or CD8+ T cells sorted from blood, taken in a trial of the OX40 agonist ivuxolimab. The receptors derive from an adult with an advanced solid tumor such as melanoma, head and neck, liver or kidney cancer.

CDR3 loop: CASCNGTSFSNEQFF. In nucleotides, the CDR3 is TGTGCCAGTTGCAATGGGACTAGCTTCTCCAATGAGCAGTTCTTC. The genes are TRBV2 and TRBJ2-1, with 9 nucleotides matching TRBD2. J was trimmed by 6 bases and V by 9 bases; bases with no gene match: 12. The CDR3 is made up of 15 amino acids. CDR1 is SNHLY and CDR2 is FYNNEI in the germline V gene.

This clone was counted ten times or more. The chain employs TRBV18 and TRBJ2-6; D is unclear. The V gene lost 3 bases and the J gene lost 0 bases, with 9 bases spanning the gap. Germline lookup yields CDR1 KGHSH and CDR2 LQKENI. This CDR3 comprises 16 residues. The CDR3 bases are TGTGCCAGCTCACCGCGGCAGAGCTCTGGGGCCAACGTCCTGACTTTC. It encodes CASSPRQSSGANVLTF.

The chain carries TRBV19 and TRBJ1-3; D unresolved. The V gene's germline CDR1 is LNHDA and CDR2 SQIVND (reference sequence). The CDR3 consists of 11 residues. Trimming stripped 11 bases from V and 3 bases from J, with 8 bases between. The DNA for the CDR3 is TGTGCCTCAAGTGGTGGAAACACCATATATTTT. This encodes CASSGGNTIYF.

The chain links TRBV7-2 to TRBJ2-7; 7 bases fit TRBD1. The CDR3 extends over 14 amino acids. Germline CDR1 is SGHTA and CDR2 is FQGNSA. Trimming took 6 bases from V and 0 from J; bases not matched to a gene: 5. CDR3 DNA sequence: TGTGCCAGCAGGCCCCCAGGGGGCTCCTACGAGCAGTACTTC. Amino acids: CASRPPGGSYEQYF.

This clone occurred once. This sequence joins TRBV9 and TRBJ2-1; 8 bases line up with TRBD1. The CDR3 contains 15 residues. V lost 3 bases to trimming and J lost 3 bases; unmatched junction nucleotides: 5. The germline gives CDR1 SGDLS, CDR2 YYNGEE. The CDR3 sequence is CASSEQGAGYNEQFF. The CDR3 DNA sequence: TGTGCCAGCAGCGAGCAGGGGGCGGGCTACAATGAGCAGTTCTTC.

The chain recombines TRBV7-2 with TRBJ2-7; perhaps TRBD2 as D (6 bases). Germline CDR1 reads SGHTA; CDR2 reads FQGNSA. The V end lost 2 bases, the J end lost 2 bases, and 13 bases lay between the germline ends. The CDR3 loop spans 15 amino acids. The CDR3 nucleotides are TGTGCCAGCAGCTTAAGCGGGCTTACCCCCTACGAGCAGTACTTC. Its protein product is CASSLSGLTPYEQYF.